A selection of T cell receptor beta chains follows, all from one sample in a study of blood T cell repertoires in COVID-19. Data came from immunoSEQ multiplex PCR; TCRdb stores just in-frame clones and leaves some out. Here the sample spans about 160,000 clones, less than 85% being singletons. Sequenced input: peripheral blood. These receptors all come from a human donor with acute or convalescent COVID-19. The donor label of this sample is uncertain. CDR3s include the opening cysteine and the closing phenylalanine or tryptophan. Each record gives: clone size, J gene, D gene, CDR3 length, V gene, CDR3 protein, CDR3 DNA. The D gene is left open where the match is weak. Clone size is given for some rows only: seen once, a few or many times, or a class if the clone is expanded.

- TRBJ1-6 TRBD1 16 TRBV7-6 CASSLRLGQDNSPLHF TGTGCCAGCAGCTTAAGGCTGGGACAGGATAATTCACCCCTCCACTTT
- TRBJ1-4 TRBD1 15 TRBV30 CAWSVARGRSEKLFF TGTGCCTGGAGTGTAGCCAGGGGGCGCTCTGAAAAACTGTTTTTT
- TRBJ1-5 - 16 TRBV7-2 CASSSLGWGGNQPQHF TGTGCCAGCAGCTCCCTTGGTTGGGGGGGGAATCAGCCCCAGCATTTT
- TRBJ1-2 - 14 TRBV6-5 CASSAGNPLYGYTF TGTGCCAGCAGCGCGGGAAACCCCCTCTATGGCTACACCTTC
few TRBJ1-4 - 13 TRBV4-1 CASSQGRDEKLFF TGCGCCAGCAGCCAAGGCCGGGATGAAAAACTGTTTTTT
- TRBJ2-5 TRBD2 16 TRBV3-1/TRBV3-2 CASSQNSGGGQETQYF TGTGCCAGCAGCCAAAATAGCGGGGGGGGCCAAGAGACCCAGTACTTC
- TRBJ1-1 TRBD1 14 TRBV3-1/TRBV3-2 CASSHGTANTEAFF TGTGCCAGCAGCCATGGGACAGCGAACACTGAAGCTTTCTTT
- TRBJ2-7 - 14 TRBV4-3 CASSQGQNLYEQYF TGCGCCAGCAGCCAAGGACAGAACCTCTACGAGCAGTACTTC
- TRBJ1-1 TRBD1 16 TRBV7-8 CASSLDWTGGNTEAFF TGTGCCAGCAGCTTAGACTGGACAGGCGGGAACACTGAAGCTTTCTTT
- TRBJ2-3 TRBD1 13 TRBV28 CATRGQGTDTQYF TGTGCCACCCGAGGACAGGGCACAGATACGCAGTATTTT
once TRBJ2-1 - 13 TRBV10-3 CASSAMEGSEQFF TGTGCCTCCTCCGCCATGGAAGGGAGTGAGCAGTTCTTC
- TRBJ1-4 - 15 TRBV6-1 CASSEGGWTNEKLFF TGTGCCAGCAGTGAAGGAGGTTGGACTAATGAAAAACTGTTTTTT
few TRBJ1-2 TRBD1 13 TRBV24-1 CATTTGQTYGYTF TGTGCCACCACTACGGGACAGACCTATGGCTACACCTTC
- TRBJ1-2 - 15 TRBV5-1 CASSFPGGGDYGYTF TGCGCCAGCAGCTTCCCCGGCGGAGGAGACTATGGCTACACCTTC
- TRBJ1-5 - 14 TRBV15 CATSRWTGNQPQHF TGTGCCACCAGCAGATGGACGGGAAATCAGCCCCAGCATTTT
- TRBJ2-7 - 15 TRBV3-1/TRBV3-2 CASSHYLLAFGEQYF TGTGCCAGCAGCCACTACCTCCTAGCATTCGGCGAGCAGTACTTC
- TRBJ2-4 TRBD2 17 TRBV3-1/TRBV3-2 CASSQRPGGSHKNIQYF TGTGCCAGCAGCCAAAGGCCGGGGGGATCGCATAAAAACATTCAGTACTTC
- TRBJ1-2 - 12 TRBV12-3/TRBV12-4 CASSLDGEGYTF TGTGCCAGCAGTTTGGACGGGGAAGGCTACACCTTC
- TRBJ1-1 TRBD1 14 TRBV29-1 CSVLGDRVNTEAFF TGCAGCGTTTTGGGAGACAGGGTGAACACTGAAGCTTTCTTT
- TRBJ1-6 - 15 TRBV28 CASIYRASYNSPLHF TGTGCCAGCATATACAGAGCCTCCTATAATTCACCCCTCCACTTT